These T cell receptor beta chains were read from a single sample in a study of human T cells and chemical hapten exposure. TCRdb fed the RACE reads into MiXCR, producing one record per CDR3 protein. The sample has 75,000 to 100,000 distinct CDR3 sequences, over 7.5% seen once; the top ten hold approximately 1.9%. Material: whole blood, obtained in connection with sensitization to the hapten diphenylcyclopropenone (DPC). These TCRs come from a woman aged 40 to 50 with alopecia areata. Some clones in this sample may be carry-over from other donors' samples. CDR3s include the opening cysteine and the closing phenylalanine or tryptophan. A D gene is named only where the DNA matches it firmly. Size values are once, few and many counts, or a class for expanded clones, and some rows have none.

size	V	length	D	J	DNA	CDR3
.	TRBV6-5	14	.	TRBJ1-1	TGTGCCAGCAGTTACGACACAGGGCGGACTGAAGCTTTCTTT	CASSYDTGRTEAFF
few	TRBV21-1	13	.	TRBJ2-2	TGTGCCAGCAGCAAAGCAAGGGCCGGGGAGCTGTTTTTT	CASSKARAGELFF
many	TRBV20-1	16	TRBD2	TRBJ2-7	TGCAGTGCTAGAGATCATGGTGGTAGCGGGAGGGGCGAGCAGTACTTC	CSARDHGGSGRGEQYF
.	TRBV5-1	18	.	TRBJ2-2	TGCGCCAGCAGCTTCCCCACCACCGGCAGGACCACCACCGGGGAGCTGTTTTTT	CASSFPTTGRTTTGELFF
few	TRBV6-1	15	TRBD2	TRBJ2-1	TGTGCCAGCAGTGAATGGGACTACAACTACAATGAGCAGTTCTTC	CASSEWDYNYNEQFF
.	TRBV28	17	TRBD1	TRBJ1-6	TGTGCCAGCAGTGGGGACAGGGTGTCGGTGTGGAATTCACCCCTCCACTTT	CASSGDRVSVWNSPLHF
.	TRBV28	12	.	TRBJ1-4	TGTGCCAGCAGTTTAACAGATGAAAAACTGTTTTTT	CASSLTDEKLFF
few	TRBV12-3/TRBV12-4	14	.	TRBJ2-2	TGTGCCAGCAGTTTTGGCGGGAACACCGGGGAGCTGTTTTTT	CASSFGGNTGELFF
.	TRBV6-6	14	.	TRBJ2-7	TGTGCCATCCGGTCCCACGGATTAACCTACGAGCAGTACTTC	CAIRSHGLTYEQYF
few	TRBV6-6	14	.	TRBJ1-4	TGTGCCAGCAGGAGCAGTGCAACTAATGAAAAACTGTTTTTT	CASRSSATNEKLFF
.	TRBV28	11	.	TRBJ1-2	TGTGCCAGCAGTTTAACGCGGGGCTACACCTTC	CASSLTRGYTF
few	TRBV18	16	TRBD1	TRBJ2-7	TGTGCCAGCTCACTGCCCGGGACAGGTTCCCTTAACGAGCAGTACTTC	CASSLPGTGSLNEQYF
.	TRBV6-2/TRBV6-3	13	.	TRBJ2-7	TGTGCCAGCAGTTACGTAGCGAGTTACGAGCAGTACTTC	CASSYVASYEQYF
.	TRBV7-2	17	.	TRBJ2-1	TGTGCCAGCAGCTATACTCTAGGCTTCAGCTCCTACAATGAGCAGTTCTTC	CASSYTLGFSSYNEQFF
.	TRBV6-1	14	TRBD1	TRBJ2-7	TGTGCCAGCAGTGCAAAAACAGGGGGCAACGAGCAGTACTTC	CASSAKTGGNEQYF
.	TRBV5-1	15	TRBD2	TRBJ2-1	TGCGCCAGCAGCCCCGGGACTAGCGTTAACAATGAGCAGTTCTTC	CASSPGTSVNNEQFF
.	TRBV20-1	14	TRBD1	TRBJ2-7	TGCAGTGCTAGGCCGGGACAGGGGTCCTTCGAGCAGTACTTC	CSARPGQGSFEQYF
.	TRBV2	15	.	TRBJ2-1	TGTGCCAGCAAAACTTCCACATCTTTCTACAATGAGCAGTTCTTC	CASKTSTSFYNEQFF
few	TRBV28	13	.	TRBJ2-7	TGTGCCAGCAGAAAAGGAGGACCCTACGAGCAGTACTTC	CASRKGGPYEQYF
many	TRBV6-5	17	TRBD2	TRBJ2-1	TGTGCCAGCAGTTACCCGCCTTTAAGCGGGAGGGTCAATGAGCAGTTCTTC	CASSYPPLSGRVNEQFF
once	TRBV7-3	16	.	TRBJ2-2	TGTGCCAGCAGCCTCAACCCTAGCCAACACACCGGGGAGCTGTTTTTT	CASSLNPSQHTGELFF
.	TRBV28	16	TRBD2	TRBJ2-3	TGTGCCAGCAGTTTAACACTAGCGGGGGCGGGTGATACGCAGTATTTT	CASSLTLAGAGDTQYF
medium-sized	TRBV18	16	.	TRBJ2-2	TGTGCCAGCTCCCATGATTTAGCGGCGAACACCGGGGAGCTGTTTTTT	CASSHDLAANTGELFF
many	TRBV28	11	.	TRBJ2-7	TGTGCCAGCAGCACCTACTACGAGCAGTACTTC	CASSTYYEQYF
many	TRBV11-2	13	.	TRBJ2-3	TGTGCCAGCAGCCCGGGAGTGTCCGATACGCAGTATTTT	CASSPGVSDTQYF
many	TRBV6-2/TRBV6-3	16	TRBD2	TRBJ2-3	TGTGCCAGCAGTCTAGGACTAGCGGGACGCACAGATACGCAGTATTTT	CASSLGLAGRTDTQYF
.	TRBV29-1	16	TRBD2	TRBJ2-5	TGCAGCGTGTTGGGACTAGCGGAGAAGTACCAAGAGACCCAGTACTTC	CSVLGLAEKYQETQYF
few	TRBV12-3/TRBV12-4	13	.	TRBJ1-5	TGTGCCAGCAGTTTGGGACGGTATCAGCCCCAGCATTTT	CASSLGRYQPQHF
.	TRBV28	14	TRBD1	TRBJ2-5	TGTGCCAGCAGCCGAGCGGACAGGGCGGGGACCCAGTACTTC	CASSRADRAGTQYF
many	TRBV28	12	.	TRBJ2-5	TGTGCCAGCAACAGTGTCACGGAGACCCAGTACTTC	CASNSVTETQYF
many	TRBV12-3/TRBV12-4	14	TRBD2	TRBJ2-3	TGTGCCAGCAGTTGGACTAGCGGGTCAGATACGCAGTATTTT	CASSWTSGSDTQYF
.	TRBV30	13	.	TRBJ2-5	TGTGCCTGCTCAAAGGGAACTAGCGAGACCCAGTACTTC	CACSKGTSETQYF
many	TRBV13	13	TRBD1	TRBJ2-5	TGTGCCAGCAGCTCAGAGGGGGCCGAGACCCAGTACTTC	CASSSEGAETQYF
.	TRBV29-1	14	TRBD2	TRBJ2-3	TGCAGCGTCGAACGCGGGAGGACGGCAGATACGCAGTATTTT	CSVERGRTADTQYF
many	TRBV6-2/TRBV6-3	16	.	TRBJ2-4	TGTGCCACTAGCAACGGGGGAGTGGTAGCCAAAAACATTCAGTACTTC	CATSNGGVVAKNIQYF